The rows below give T cell receptor beta chains drawn from one sample of a study of blood T cells in healthy people across ages. One entry per CDR3 protein, called by TCRdb with MiXCR from the 5' RACE reads. The data hold 730,000 or so distinct CDR3 sequences, with roughly two fifths observed a single time. The sequencing input was blood. The receptors come from a man older than 75 in good health. Each CDR3 is given with its conserved first and last residue. The D gene is left open where the match is weak. Only some rows state a clone size, as once, few, many or a class for expanded clones.

>NA|TRBJ2-7|NA|TRBV6-6
TGTGCCAGCAGTTACATAAGCGACGAGCAGTACTTC
CASSYISDEQYF
>NA|TRBJ2-1|NA|TRBV7-8
TGTGCCAGCAGCTTACTTCCGGACAGCTCCCACAATGAGCAGTTCTTC
CASSLLPDSSHNEQFF
>once|TRBJ2-5|NA|TRBV11-2
TGTGCCAGCAGTCTTTACGTTGAGACCCAGTACTTC
CASSLYVETQYF
>NA|TRBJ1-3|NA|TRBV4-1
TGCGCCAGCAGCCAAGGGCAGCGGACTGGAAACACCATATATTTT
CASSQGQRTGNTIYF
>few|TRBJ1-1|NA|TRBV15
TGTGCCACCAGCAGAGAATTGGCGAACACTGAAGCTTTCTTT
CATSRELANTEAFF
>NA|TRBJ2-7|TRBD1|TRBV29-1
TGCAGCGCAGGACAGGGTGGTTCCTACAATGAGCAGTACTTC
CSAGQGGSYNEQYF
>NA|TRBJ2-1|NA|TRBV20-1
TGCAGTGCTATAGGAGGCCGGACTGAGCAGTTCTTC
CSAIGGRTEQFF
>NA|TRBJ2-7|TRBD1|TRBV9
TGTGCCAGCAGCGTAGGGGAACTCACAGGGGTCGGGGACGAGCAGTACTTC
CASSVGELTGVGDEQYF
>few|TRBJ2-1|TRBD2|TRBV11-3
TGTGCCAGCAGCCCAAGAGTGACGGGGACTACTGGTAGTGAGCAGTTCTTC
CASSPRVTGTTGSEQFF
>NA|TRBJ2-3|TRBD2|TRBV6-2/TRBV6-3
TGTGCCAGCAGTATGGGACTAGCGGAATCCACAGATACGCAGTATTTT
CASSMGLAESTDTQYF
>many|TRBJ2-2|TRBD2|TRBV11-1
TGTGCCAGCAGCTTTGGACTAGCGGGAGAAGCCGGGGAGCTGTTTTTT
CASSFGLAGEAGELFF
>NA|TRBJ2-1|NA|TRBV11-3
TGTGCCAGCAGCTTAGGTAGGCAGGACAATGAGCAGTTCTTC
CASSLGRQDNEQFF
>NA|TRBJ2-1|NA|TRBV6-5
TGTGCCAGCAGTCTATGGGCGTCCCCTCCCTACAATGAGCAGTTCTTC
CASSLWASPPYNEQFF
>NA|TRBJ2-3|NA|TRBV6-6
TGTGCCAGCAGTTACGACAGGCACAGACGACGCACAGATACGCAGTATTTT
CASSYDRHRRRTDTQYF
>NA|TRBJ2-2|TRBD1|TRBV5-1
TGCGCCAGCAGCAGGGGGACAGGGGACACCGGGGAGCTGTTTTTT
CASSRGTGDTGELFF
>NA|TRBJ1-2|TRBD1|TRBV7-3
TGTGCCAGCGGACCGGGACAGGGAAACTGTGGCCACACCTTC
CASGPGQGNCGHTF
>NA|TRBJ1-4|NA|TRBV7-8
TGTGCCAGCAGCCGCCGGGATCCAACTAATGAAAAACTGTTTTTT
CASSRRDPTNEKLFF
>NA|TRBJ1-4|TRBD1|TRBV7-9
TGTGCCAGCAGCTTAGAAGGGACAGCTAATGAAAAACTGTTTTTT
CASSLEGTANEKLFF
>NA|TRBJ2-7|TRBD1|TRBV7-2
TGTGCCAGCAGCTTAATGGGACAGGGGGCAGGGGAGCAGTACTTC
CASSLMGQGAGEQYF
>few|TRBJ2-7|NA|TRBV5-1
TGCGCCAGCAGCTCAACAGGGTCCTCAGGCTACGAGCAGTACTTC
CASSSTGSSGYEQYF
>NA|TRBJ2-3|TRBD2|TRBV5-1
TGCGCCAGCAGCGGGGGGACTAGCGGGGATACGCAGTATTTT
CASSGGTSGDTQYF
>NA|TRBJ1-1|NA|TRBV6-2/TRBV6-3
TGTGCCAGCAGCCAACAAATTATAGGCACTGAAGCTTTCTTT
CASSQQIIGTEAFF